The entry below gives a single TCR beta chain sequence along with its context. What it binds is not known. The record originates from a study of graft-versus-host responses after intestinal transplantation. With 7 bases removed from V and 3 bases from J, the gap between germline ends came to 15 bases. CDR3 length equals 15 residues. The germline CDR1 and CDR2 sequences are MDHEN and SYDVKM. Some clones are missing from TCRdb's copy, which holds only in-frame ones; the method was immunoSEQ multiplex PCR. The sample holds under 150,000 clones, 90% to 95% seen once. The genes are TRBV28 and TRBJ1-4, with D perhaps TRBD1 (5 bases). This TCR was recovered from a human donor who received an intestinal transplant. Sequenced here: unstimulated CD4+ T cells sorted from spleen or lymph node cells, sampled before intestinal transplant. The CDR3 sequence is CASTQLDKANEKLFF. The CDR3 nucleotides read TGTGCCAGCACCCAATTGGACAAGGCTAATGAAAAACTGTTTTTT. The complete variable domain, with remaining parts taken from reference TRBV28 and TRBJ1-4, reads DVKVTQSSRYLVKRTGEKVFLECVQDMDHENMFWYRQDPGLGLRLIYFSYDVKMKEKGDIPEGYSVSREKKERFSLILESASTNQTSMYLCASTQLDKANEKLFFGSGTQLSVL.